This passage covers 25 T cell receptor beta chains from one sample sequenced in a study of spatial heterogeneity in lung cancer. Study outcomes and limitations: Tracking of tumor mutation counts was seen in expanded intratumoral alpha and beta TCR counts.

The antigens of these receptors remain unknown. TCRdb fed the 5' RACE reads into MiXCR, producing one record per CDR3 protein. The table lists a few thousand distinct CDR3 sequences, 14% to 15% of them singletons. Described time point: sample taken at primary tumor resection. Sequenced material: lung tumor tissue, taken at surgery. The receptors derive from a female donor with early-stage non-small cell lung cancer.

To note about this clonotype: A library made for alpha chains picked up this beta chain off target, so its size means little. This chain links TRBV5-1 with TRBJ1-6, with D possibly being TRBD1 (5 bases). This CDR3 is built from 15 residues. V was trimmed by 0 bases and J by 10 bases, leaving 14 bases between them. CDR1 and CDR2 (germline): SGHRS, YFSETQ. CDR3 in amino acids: CASSLATGVGSPLHF. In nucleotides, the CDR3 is TGCGCCAGCAGCTTGGCCACAGGAGTAGGATCACCCCTCCACTTT. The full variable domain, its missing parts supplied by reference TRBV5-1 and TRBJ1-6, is KAGVTQTPRYLIKTRGQQVTLSCSPISGHRSVSWYQQTPGQGLQFLFEYFSETQRNKGNFPGRFSGRQFSNSRSEMNVSTLELGDSALYLCASSLATGVGSPLHFGNGTRLTVT.

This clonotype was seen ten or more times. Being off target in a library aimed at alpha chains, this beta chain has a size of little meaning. This CDR3 reads CASRYPPGQAGLSYGYTF. DNA of the CDR3: TGTGCCAGCAGATACCCCCCGGGACAGGCTGGATTAAGCTATGGCTACACCTTC. V usage is TRBV28 and J usage is TRBJ1-2; 8 nucleotides line up with TRBD1. The CDR3 sequence is 18 residues long. The V segment lost 6 bases and the J segment 4 bases; nucleotides outside the gene matches: 19. Germline values: CDR1 MDHEN, CDR2 SYDVKM.

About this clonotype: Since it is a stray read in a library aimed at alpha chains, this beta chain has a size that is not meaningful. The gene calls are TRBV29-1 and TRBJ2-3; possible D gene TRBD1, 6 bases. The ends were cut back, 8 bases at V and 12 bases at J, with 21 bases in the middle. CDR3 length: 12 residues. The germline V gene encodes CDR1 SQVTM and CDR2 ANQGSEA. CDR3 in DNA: TGCAGCCCTGAGGGGGACACAGACTACCAGTATTTT. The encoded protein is CSPEGDTDYQYF.

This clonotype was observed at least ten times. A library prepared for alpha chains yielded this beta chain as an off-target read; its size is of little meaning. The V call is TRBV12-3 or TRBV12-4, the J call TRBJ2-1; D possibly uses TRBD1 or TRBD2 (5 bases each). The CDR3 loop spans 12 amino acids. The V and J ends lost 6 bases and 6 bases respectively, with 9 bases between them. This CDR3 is CASRLGTNEQFF. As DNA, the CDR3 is TGTGCCAGCAGACTAGGGACCAATGAGCAGTTCTTC.

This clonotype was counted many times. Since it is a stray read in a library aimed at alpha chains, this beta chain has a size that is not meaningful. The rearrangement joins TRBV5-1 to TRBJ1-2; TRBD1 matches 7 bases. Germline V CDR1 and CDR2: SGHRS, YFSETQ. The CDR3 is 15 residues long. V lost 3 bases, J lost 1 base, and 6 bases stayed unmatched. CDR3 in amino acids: CASSSDRDLNYGYTF. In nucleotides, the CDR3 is TGCGCCAGCAGCTCCGACAGGGACCTTAACTATGGCTACACCTTC.

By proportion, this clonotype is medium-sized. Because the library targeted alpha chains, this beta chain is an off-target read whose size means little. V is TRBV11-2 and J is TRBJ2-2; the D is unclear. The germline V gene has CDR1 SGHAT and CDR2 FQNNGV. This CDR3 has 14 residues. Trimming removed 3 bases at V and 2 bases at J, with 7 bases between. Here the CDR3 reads CASSFHINTGELFF. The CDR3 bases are TGTGCCAGCAGCTTTCACATTAACACCGGGGAGCTGTTTTTT.

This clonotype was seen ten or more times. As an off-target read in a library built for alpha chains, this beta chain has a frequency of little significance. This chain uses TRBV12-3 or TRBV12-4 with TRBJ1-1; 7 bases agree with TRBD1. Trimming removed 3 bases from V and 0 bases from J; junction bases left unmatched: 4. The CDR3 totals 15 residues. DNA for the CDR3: TGTGCCAGCAGTTTGGCAGGGGGGATGAACACTGAAGCTTTCTTT. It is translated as CASSLAGGMNTEAFF.

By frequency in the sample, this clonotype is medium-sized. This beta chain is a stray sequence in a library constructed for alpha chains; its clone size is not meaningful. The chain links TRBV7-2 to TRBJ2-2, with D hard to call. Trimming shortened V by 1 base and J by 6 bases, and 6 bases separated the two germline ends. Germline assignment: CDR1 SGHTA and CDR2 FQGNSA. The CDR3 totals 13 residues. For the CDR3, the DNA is TGTGCCAGCAGCTTAGTAAGGGCCGGGGAGCTGTTTTTT. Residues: CASSLVRAGELFF. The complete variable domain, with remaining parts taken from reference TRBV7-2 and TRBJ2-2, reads GAGVSQSPSNKVTEKGKDVELRCDPISGHTALYWYRQSLGQGLEFLIYFQGNSAPDKSGLPSDRFSAERTGGSVSTLTIQRTQQEDSAVYLCASSLVRAGELFFGEGSRLTVL.

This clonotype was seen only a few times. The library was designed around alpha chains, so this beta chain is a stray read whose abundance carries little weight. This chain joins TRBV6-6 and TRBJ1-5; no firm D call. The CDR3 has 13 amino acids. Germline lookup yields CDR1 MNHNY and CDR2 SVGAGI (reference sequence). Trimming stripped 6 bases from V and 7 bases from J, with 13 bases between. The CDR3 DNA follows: TGTGCCAGCAGGTATCAGGAAGGGCAGCCCCAGCATTTT. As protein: CASRYQEGQPQHF.

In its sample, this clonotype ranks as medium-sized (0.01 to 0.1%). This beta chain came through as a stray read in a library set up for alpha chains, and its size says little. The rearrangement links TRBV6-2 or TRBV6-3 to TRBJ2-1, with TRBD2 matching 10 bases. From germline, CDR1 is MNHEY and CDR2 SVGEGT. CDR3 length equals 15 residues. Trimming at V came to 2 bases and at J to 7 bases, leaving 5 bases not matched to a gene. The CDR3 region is CASSYGTSVQNEQFF. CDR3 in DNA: TGTGCCAGCAGTTACGGGACTAGCGTACAAAATGAGCAGTTCTTC.

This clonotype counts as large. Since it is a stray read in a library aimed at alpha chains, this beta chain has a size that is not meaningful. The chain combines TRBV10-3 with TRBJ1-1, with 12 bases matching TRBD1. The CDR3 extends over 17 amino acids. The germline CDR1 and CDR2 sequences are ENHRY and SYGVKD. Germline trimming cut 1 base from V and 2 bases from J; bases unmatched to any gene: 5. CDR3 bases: TGTGCCATCAGTGAGTTCCGGGACAGGGGGCCAAACACTGAAGCTTTCTTT. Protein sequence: CAISEFRDRGPNTEAFF.

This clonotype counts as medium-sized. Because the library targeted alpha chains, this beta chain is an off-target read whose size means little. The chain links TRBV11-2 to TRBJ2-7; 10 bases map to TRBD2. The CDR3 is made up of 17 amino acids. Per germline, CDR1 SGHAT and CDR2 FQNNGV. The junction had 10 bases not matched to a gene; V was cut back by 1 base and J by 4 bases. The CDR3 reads CASSLGPLLAGVYEQYF. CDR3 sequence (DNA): TGTGCCAGCAGCTTAGGCCCCCTGCTAGCGGGGGTTTACGAGCAGTACTTC. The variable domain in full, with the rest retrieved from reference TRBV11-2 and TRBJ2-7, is EAGVAQSPRYKIIEKRQSVAFWCNPISGHATLYWYQQILGQGPKLLIQFQNNGVVDDSQLPKDRFSAERLKGVDSTLKIQPAKLEDSAVYLCASSLGPLLAGVYEQYFGPGTRLTVT.

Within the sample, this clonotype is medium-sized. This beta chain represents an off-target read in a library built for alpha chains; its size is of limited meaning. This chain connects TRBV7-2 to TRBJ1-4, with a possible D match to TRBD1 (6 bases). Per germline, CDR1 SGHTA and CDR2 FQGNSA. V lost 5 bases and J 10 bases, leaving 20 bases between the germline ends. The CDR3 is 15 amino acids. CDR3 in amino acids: CASSPSAGGRGKLFF. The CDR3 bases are TGTGCCAGCAGCCCAAGTGCTGGGGGGCGCGGAAAACTGTTTTTT.

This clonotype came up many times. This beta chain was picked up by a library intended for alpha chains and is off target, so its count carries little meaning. CDR3 DNA sequence: TGCGCCAGCAGCCAAGGAGGGGAACAGGGAGGGTTTAGACCCCTCCACTTT. It specifies CASSQGGEQGGFRPLHF. V and J are TRBV4-1 and TRBJ1-6; tentative D call: TRBD1 (6 bases). The ends were cut back, 1 base at V and 12 bases at J, with 22 bases in the middle. Germline V gene lookup returns CDR1 MGHRA and CDR2 YSYEKL. This CDR3 contains 17 residues.

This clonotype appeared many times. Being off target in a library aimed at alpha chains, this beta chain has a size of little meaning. CDR3 sequence reads: CASSPYTDTQYF. The DNA of the CDR3 is TGTGCCAGCAGCCCATACACAGATACGCAGTATTTT. The V call is TRBV28, the J call TRBJ2-3; no clear D gene. CDR3 length: 12 amino acids. Germline CDR1 MDHEN, CDR2 SYDVKM. V shed 6 bases and J shed 2 bases, with 6 bases lying between them.

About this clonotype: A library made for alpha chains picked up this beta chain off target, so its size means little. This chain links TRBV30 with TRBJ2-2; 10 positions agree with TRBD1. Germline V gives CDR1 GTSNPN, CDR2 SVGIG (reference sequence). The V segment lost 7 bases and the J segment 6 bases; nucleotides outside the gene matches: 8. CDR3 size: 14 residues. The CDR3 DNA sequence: TGTGCCTCGACCGGGACAGGGGCGTCCGGGGAGCTGTTTTTT. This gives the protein CASTGTGASGELFF. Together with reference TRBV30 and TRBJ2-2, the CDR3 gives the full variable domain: SQTIHQWPATLVQPVGSPLSLECTVEGTSNPNLYWYRQAAGRGLQLLFYSVGIGQISSEVPQNLSASRPQDRQFILSSKKLLLSDSGFYLCASTGTGASGELFFGEGSRLTVL.

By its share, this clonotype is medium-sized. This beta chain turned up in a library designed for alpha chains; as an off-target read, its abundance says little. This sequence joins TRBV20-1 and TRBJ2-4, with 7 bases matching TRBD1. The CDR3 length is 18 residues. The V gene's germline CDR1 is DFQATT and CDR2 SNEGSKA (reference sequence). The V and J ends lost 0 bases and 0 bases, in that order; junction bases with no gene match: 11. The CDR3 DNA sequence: TGCAGTGCTAGAGATCGGGACGGGACAGCCCAAGCCAAAAACATTCAGTACTTC. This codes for CSARDRDGTAQAKNIQYF.

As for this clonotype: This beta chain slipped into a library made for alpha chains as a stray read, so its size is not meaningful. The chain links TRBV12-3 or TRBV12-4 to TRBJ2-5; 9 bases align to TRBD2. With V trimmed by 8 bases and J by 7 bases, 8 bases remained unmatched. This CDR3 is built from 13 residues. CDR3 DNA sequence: TGTGCCAGCTTCGGCGGGGGGGCAGGGACCCAGTACTTC. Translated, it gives CASFGGGAGTQYF.

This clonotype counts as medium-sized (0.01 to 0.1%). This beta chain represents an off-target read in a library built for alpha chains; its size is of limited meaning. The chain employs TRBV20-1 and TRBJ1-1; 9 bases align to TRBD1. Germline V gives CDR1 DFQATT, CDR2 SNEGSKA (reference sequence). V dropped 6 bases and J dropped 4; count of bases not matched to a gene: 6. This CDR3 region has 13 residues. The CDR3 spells CSAPMTGGTEAFF. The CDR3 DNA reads TGCAGTGCACCTATGACAGGGGGCACTGAAGCTTTCTTT.

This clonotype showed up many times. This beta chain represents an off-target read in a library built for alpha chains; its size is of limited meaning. CDR3 nucleotides: TGTGCCACCAGGGACTCTGGGGCCAACGTCCTGACTTTC. Translation: CATRDSGANVLTF. The chain recombines TRBV24-1 with TRBJ2-6; no definite D call. Trimming took 7 bases from V and 0 from J, leaving 3 bases between them. The CDR3 is 13 residues long. In germline, CDR1 is KGHDR, CDR2 SFDVKD.

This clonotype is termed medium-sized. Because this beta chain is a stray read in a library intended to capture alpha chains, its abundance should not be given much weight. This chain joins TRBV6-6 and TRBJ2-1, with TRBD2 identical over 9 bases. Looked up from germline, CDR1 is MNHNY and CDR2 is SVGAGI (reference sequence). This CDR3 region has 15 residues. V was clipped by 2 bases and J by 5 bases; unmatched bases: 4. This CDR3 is CASSYGLAQNNEQFF. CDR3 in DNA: TGTGCCAGCAGTTACGGACTAGCGCAAAACAATGAGCAGTTCTTC.

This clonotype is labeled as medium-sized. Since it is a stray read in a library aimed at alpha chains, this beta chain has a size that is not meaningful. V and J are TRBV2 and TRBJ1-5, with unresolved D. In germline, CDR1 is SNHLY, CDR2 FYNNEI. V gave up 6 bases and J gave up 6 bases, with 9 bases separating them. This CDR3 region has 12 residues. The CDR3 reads CASSRVRQPQHF. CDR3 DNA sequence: TGTGCCAGCAGCAGAGTCCGTCAGCCCCAGCATTTT.

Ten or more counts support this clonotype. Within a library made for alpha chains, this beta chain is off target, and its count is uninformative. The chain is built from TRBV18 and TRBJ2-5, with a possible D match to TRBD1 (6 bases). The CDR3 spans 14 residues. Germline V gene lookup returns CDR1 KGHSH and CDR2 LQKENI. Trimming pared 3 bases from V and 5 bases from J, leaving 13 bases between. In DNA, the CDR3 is TGTGCCAGCTCACCCACAGGGCACGTGGAGACCCAGTACTTC. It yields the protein CASSPTGHVETQYF.

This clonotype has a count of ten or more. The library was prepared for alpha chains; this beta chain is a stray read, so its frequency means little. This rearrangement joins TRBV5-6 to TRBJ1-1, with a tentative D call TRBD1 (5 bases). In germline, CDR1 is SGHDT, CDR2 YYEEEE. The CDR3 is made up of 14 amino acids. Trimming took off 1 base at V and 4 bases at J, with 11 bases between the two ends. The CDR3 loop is CASSLKQVFTEAFF. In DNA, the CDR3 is TGTGCCAGCAGCTTGAAACAGGTTTTCACTGAAGCTTTCTTT.

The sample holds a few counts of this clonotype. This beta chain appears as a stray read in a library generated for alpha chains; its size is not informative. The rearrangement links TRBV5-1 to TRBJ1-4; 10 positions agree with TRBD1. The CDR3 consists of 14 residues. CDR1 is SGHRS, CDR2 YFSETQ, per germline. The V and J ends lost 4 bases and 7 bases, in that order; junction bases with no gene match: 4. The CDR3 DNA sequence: TGCGCCAGCAGCCTTCGGACAGGGGGTGAAAAACTGTTTTTT. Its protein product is CASSLRTGGEKLFF.